One sample yielded the 20 T cell receptor beta chains listed below, sequenced in a study of low-dose radiotherapy and immunotherapy resistance in tumors (dated by TCRdb to the early 2020s). Sequencing took place on an Illumina HiSeq 2500. Superscript III and a set of TRAV- and TRBV-specific primers were used to synthesize first-strand cDNA, so that both TCRalpha and TCRbeta chains were covered. TCRs were amplified for 20 to 25 PCR cycles with Phusion, using a constant-region primer paired with the adapter attached to the V primers. TCRdb reprocessing: public reads trimmed at Q25 with fastp, clones called with MiXCR, in-frame beta chains kept. CDR3 protein sequences are deduplicated, and each keeps its most common genes and DNA. In this sample the table shows around 100,000 distinct CDR3 sequences, less than 25% of which occur a single time. 4.1% of the sample belongs to the ten largest clones. The time point label for this specimen denotes: after trial treatment. This specimen's treatment or condition label, interpreted: LDRT plus nivolumab, ipilimumab, low-dose cyclophosphamide and aspirin (RACIN trial).

Sequenced here: PBMCs, sampled after low-dose radiotherapy plus immunotherapy. These TCRs come from a male donor with prostate cancer.

Concerning this clonotype itself: This likely came from a read error, as a far larger clone is one base away. This rearrangement joins TRBV6-8 to TRBJ1-5; D might be TRBD1 (5 bases). The CDR3 has 13 amino acids. Germline V gives CDR1 MNHGY, CDR2 SAAAGT. V was cut by 8 bases and J by 7 bases, with 15 bases left in between. CDR3 protein: CASSLQGTQPQHF. The DNA of the CDR3 is TGTGCCAGCTCCCTCCAGGGCACGCAGCCCCAGCATTTT.

This clonotype was seen ten or more times. The chain joins TRBV19 to TRBJ1-6, with D unresolved. CDR1 and CDR2 (germline): LNHDA, SQIVND (reference sequence). CDR3 size: 16 residues. Trimming left V 5 bases short and J 7 bases short, with 18 bases between. CDR3: CASSVNGRTQNSPLHF. CDR3 DNA: TGTGCCAGTAGTGTCAATGGACGTACCCAAAATTCACCCCTCCACTTT.

V and J are TRBV6-2 or TRBV6-3 and TRBJ1-1; D is uncertain. This CDR3 has 11 residues. Trimming took off 8 bases at V and 7 bases at J, with 11 bases between the two ends. Germline V lookup: CDR1 MNHEY, CDR2 SVGEGT. The CDR3 bases are TGTGCCAGCCTTGAGACGAGTGAAGCTTTCTTT. This translates into CASLETSEAFF.

This clonotype was detected only a few times. This CDR3 reads CASSFRGHEETQYF. CDR3 in DNA: TGTGCCAGCAGCTTTAGGGGGCACGAGGAGACCCAGTACTTC. This rearrangement joins TRBV13 to TRBJ2-5; TRBD1 agrees at 7 bases. Germline V gene data show CDR1 as PRHDT and CDR2 as FYEKMQ (reference sequence). CDR3 size: 14 residues. V lost 3 bases and J lost 5; bases outside the gene matches: 6.

In DNA form, the CDR3 reads TGTGCCAGCAGTGAGGCTTATGAGCAGTTCTTC. Its protein is CASSEAYEQFF. J is TRBJ2-1 and V is TRBV2; D is ambiguous. V lost 3 bases and J 8 bases, leaving 5 bases between the germline ends. This CDR3 has 11 amino acids. Germline CDR1 and CDR2: SNHLY and FYNNEI.

This clonotype was seen many times. The chain recombines TRBV7-8 with TRBJ1-2, with D possibly matching TRBD1 (5 bases). V shed 5 bases and J shed 6 bases, with 25 bases lying between them. CDR3 length: 17 amino acids. The V gene's germline CDR1 is SGHVS and CDR2 FQNEAQ. In DNA, the CDR3 is TGTGCCAGCAGCCCCCAGGGTGGGCAGGTCGTTCTGCATGGCTACACCTTC. It specifies CASSPQGGQVVLHGYTF.

V gene TRBV26 combines with J gene TRBJ1-2; TRBD1 is the table's D call, not checked against the DNA. TRBV26 represents a pseudogene. This CDR3 has 17 amino acids. The CDR3 region is CASSSPRATGAGSGYTF. The CDR3, as DNA: TGTGCCAGCAGTTCCCCCCGAGCGACAGGGGCGGGGTCTGGCTACACCTTC.

This clonotype was detected many times. The rearrangement joins TRBV13 to TRBJ2-5; tentatively, D is TRBD1 or TRBD2 (5 bases each). The CDR3 length is 12 residues. The ends were cut back, 5 bases at V and 1 base at J, with 5 bases in the middle. CDR1 and CDR2 (germline): PRHDT, FYEKMQ (reference sequence). CDR3 amino acids: CASSGGQETQYF. The CDR3 bases are TGTGCCAGCAGCGGGGGCCAAGAGACCCAGTACTTC.

The sample holds many counts of this clonotype. This chain joins TRBV6-2 or TRBV6-3 and TRBJ1-4; 9 nucleotides line up with TRBD1. CDR3 length: 13 amino acids. Germline V gene sequence: CDR1 MNHEY, CDR2 SVGEGT. V trimming: 6 bases; J trimming: 8 bases; junction bases outside the gene matches: 4. CDR3 sequence reads: CASRGTGSEKLFF. Written as DNA, the CDR3 is TGTGCCAGCAGGGGGACAGGGTCGGAAAAACTGTTTTTT.

In its sample, this clonotype was seen many times. This chain connects TRBV28 to TRBJ1-5, with D uncertain. This CDR3 spans 16 amino acids. V was shortened by 3 bases and J by 0 bases, with 12 bases between the two germline ends. The germline V gene encodes CDR1 MDHEN and CDR2 SYDVKM. The CDR3 protein is CASSLLRWYSNQPQHF. The CDR3 nucleotides read TGTGCCAGCAGTTTGCTGAGATGGTATAGCAATCAGCCCCAGCATTTT.

In its sample, this clonotype was seen many times. CDR3 nucleotide sequence: TGTGCCAGCAAGAGTGGACAGGGGGAACCCACTGAAGCTTTCTTT. Translating gives CASKSGQGEPTEAFF. The chain has TRBV6-4 and TRBJ1-1; 10 bases match TRBD1. The J segment lost 4 bases and the V segment lost 7 bases, leaving 9 bases of the junction unmatched. The CDR3 contains 15 residues. Germline loops: CDR1 MRHNA, CDR2 SNTAGT.

The V and J genes are TRBV5-1 and TRBJ2-5; 7 bases are a match to TRBD2. Germline V gives CDR1 SGHRS, CDR2 YFSETQ. V shed 4 bases, J shed 2 bases, and the junction held 8 bases outside the gene matches. The length of the CDR3 is 15 residues. CDR3 sequence reads: CASSTGTTAQETQYF. The DNA of the CDR3 is TGCGCCAGCAGCACGGGGACTACCGCACAAGAGACCCAGTACTTC. Using reference TRBV5-1 and TRBJ2-5 for the parts outside the CDR3, the full variable domain is KAGVTQTPRYLIKTRGQQVTLSCSPISGHRSVSWYQQTPGQGLQFLFEYFSETQRNKGNFPGRFSGRQFSNSRSEMNVSTLELGDSALYLCASSTGTTAQETQYFGPGTRLLVL.

This clonotype occurred many times. The chain combines TRBV4-1 with TRBJ2-2, with D maybe TRBD1 (6 bases). From germline, CDR1 is MGHRA and CDR2 YSYEKL. This CDR3 region has 14 residues. Trimming pared 6 bases from V and 1 base from J, leaving 9 bases between. The CDR3 reads CASRGAGNTGELFF. CDR3 DNA: TGCGCCAGCAGGGGGGCGGGGAACACCGGGGAGCTGTTTTTT.

This clonotype has ten or more counts. The chain recombines TRBV6-6 with TRBJ2-7; 10 nucleotides agree with TRBD1. This CDR3 has 15 residues. Germline-derived CDR1 and CDR2 are MNHNY and SVGAGI (reference sequence). The V gene end was trimmed by 4 bases and the J gene end by 6 bases; junction bases not matched to a gene: 9. CDR3 sequence: CASSSWTGGQREQYF. The CDR3, as DNA: TGTGCCAGCAGTTCCTGGACAGGGGGACAACGCGAGCAGTACTTC.

This clonotype has ten or more counts. V gene TRBV12-5 combines with J gene TRBJ1-1; D not resolved. This CDR3 is 14 amino acids long. From germline, CDR1 is LGHNT and CDR2 FRNRAP. V was cut by 7 bases and J by 0 bases, with 12 bases left in between. The CDR3 loop is CASAPIGMNTEAFF. The CDR3 region has the DNA TGTGCTAGTGCCCCGATTGGTATGAACACTGAAGCTTTCTTT.

The sample holds many counts of this clonotype. The genes are TRBV5-6 and TRBJ1-2, with TRBD1 matching over 12 bases. The junction had 6 bases not matched to a gene; V was cut back by 4 bases and J by 8 bases. CDR1 and CDR2 (germline): SGHDT, YYEEEE. CDR3 size: 14 residues. As DNA, the CDR3 is TGTGCCAGCAGCCCGGGACAGGGGGCGCGAGGCTACACCTTC. Translating it yields CASSPGQGARGYTF.

This chain uses TRBV9 with TRBJ1-1, with no clear D. Trimming left V 8 bases short and J 0 bases short, with 8 bases between. Germline-derived CDR1 and CDR2 are SGDLS and YYNGEE. The CDR3 is made up of 12 amino acids. The CDR3 protein is CASGGMNTEAFF. The CDR3 coding sequence is TGTGCCAGTGGCGGGATGAACACTGAAGCTTTCTTT.

This clonotype was detected ten times or more. The CDR3 DNA sequence: TGCGCCAGCAGCCAAGATCGGCAATCGCGGGCTTTCTTT. As protein: CASSQDRQSRAFF. The chain carries TRBV4-1 and TRBJ1-1; the D is unclear. V gave up 0 bases and J gave up 11 bases, with 13 bases separating them. The CDR3 has 13 amino acids. CDR1 is MGHRA, CDR2 YSYEKL, per germline.

Concerning this clonotype: With only one base between it and a far larger clone, this is likely a read error. The chain joins TRBV7-9 to TRBJ1-5; D might be TRBD1 (6 bases). The CDR3 runs to 15 residues. Germline CDR1 reads SEHNR; CDR2 reads FQNEAQ (reference sequence). V was pared by 2 bases and J by 11 bases, with 19 bases between. CDR3 loop: CASSLLGEQGQSQHF. The CDR3 nucleotides read TGTGCCAGCAGCTTATTAGGAGAGCAGGGGCAGTCCCAGCATTTT.

CDR3 DNA sequence: TGTGCCAGCAGCCGCGACACAGCTGCTAATGAAAAACTGTTTTTT. Its translation is CASSRDTAANEKLFF. The genes are TRBV11-1 and TRBJ1-4; D is unresolved. Deletions cut 5 bases from V and 3 bases from J, with 13 bases between. Germline CDR1 is SGHAT and CDR2 is FQDESV (reference sequence). The CDR3 is 15 residues long.